The clone carrying this TCR beta chain turned up a few times. As to time point: patch test 3, about 24 weeks after DPC sensitization. The treatment: therapeutic diphenylcyclopropenone sensitization with weekly scalp DPC. The authors' total RNA extraction used unfractionated whole blood. This entry belongs to a study of human T cells and chemical hapten exposure. Study at large: Each patient's scalp received weekly diphenylcyclopropenone throughout the approximately 25-week study.

TCRdb re-called the RACE reads with MiXCR, one entry per CDR3 protein. Of 80,000 to 100,000 distinct CDR3 sequences listed, 10% to 14% are singletons. With 2 bases removed from V and 5 bases from J, the gap between germline ends came to 7 bases. CDR3 size: 13 residues. Germline assignment: CDR1 KGHSH and CDR2 LQKENI. Specimen: whole blood, collected in connection with sensitization to the hapten diphenylcyclopropenone (DPC). The chain couples TRBV18 to TRBJ1-5; D remains ambiguous. This sequence originates from a woman in her fifties or sixties with alopecia areata. Some clones in this sample may be carry-over from other donors' samples. The CDR3: CASSPTVDQPQHF. The CDR3 DNA reads TGTGCCAGCTCACCAACTGTCGATCAGCCCCAGCATTTT.